The 20 T cell receptor beta chains given below trace back to one sample, sequenced in a study of blood T cell repertoires in COVID-19. TCRdb's table, derived via immunoSEQ multiplex PCR, lists solely in-frame clones and lacks some. The table shows 130,000 to 150,000 clones, with about 82% occurring only once. Sequenced input: peripheral blood. These receptor sequences come from a woman aged 40 to 50 with active or convalescent COVID-19.

The chain is built from TRBV6-5 and TRBJ1-1; no firm D call. The CDR3 has 13 amino acids. CDR1 is MNHEY and CDR2 is SVGAGI in the germline V gene. Trimming left V 5 bases short and J 1 base short, with 8 bases between. CDR3 nucleotides: TGTGCCAGCAGTACCCCGGGGAACACTGAAGCTTTCTTT. This translates into CASSTPGNTEAFF.

As for this clone: The junction does not match germline at one end; this may be a read error. The V call is TRBV5-1, the J call TRBJ1-3; D gene ambiguous. Germline lookup yields CDR1 SGHRS and CDR2 YFSETQ. CDR3 size: 14 residues. CDR3 protein: CAGSVGSSGNTIYF. The DNA for the CDR3 is TGCGCCGGCAGTGTCGGGAGCTCTGGAAACACCATATATTTT.

This chain connects TRBV6-5 to TRBJ1-5; TRBD1 matches 7 bases. The V gene's germline CDR1 is MNHEY and CDR2 SVGAGI. The CDR3 totals 14 residues. J was trimmed by 9 bases and V by 3 bases; bases with no gene match: 8. CDR3 in DNA: TGTGCCAGCAGTTATGGACAGGATTCATGGCCCCAGCATTTT. Translating gives CASSYGQDSWPQHF.

This clone showed up just a few times. The V call is TRBV6-5, the J call TRBJ1-2; TRBD1 matches at 9 bases. The germline V gene encodes CDR1 MNHEY and CDR2 SVGAGI. The length of the CDR3 is 16 residues. After removal of 4 bases from V and 4 bases from J, the junction contained 10 bases not matched to a gene. The CDR3 loop reads CASSSVEGQGGYGYTF. DNA for the CDR3: TGTGCCAGCAGTTCCGTAGAGGGACAGGGTGGCTATGGCTACACCTTC.

This clone is medium-sized in the sample. The CDR3 loop is CASSIPGVANYGYTF. The CDR3 bases are TGTGCCAGTAGTATCCCAGGGGTCGCTAACTATGGCTACACCTTC. This sequence joins TRBV19 and TRBJ1-2; the D gene is possibly TRBD1 (6 bases). CDR3 length: 15 residues. Trimming left V 3 bases short and J 0 bases short, with 11 bases between. Germline lookup yields CDR1 LNHDA and CDR2 SQIVND (reference sequence).

The chain recombines TRBV3-1 (or the pseudogene TRBV3-2) with TRBJ2-5; maybe TRBD2 (5 bases). The CDR3 extends over 13 amino acids. V gave up 1 base and J gave up 10 bases, with 13 bases separating them. Per the germline V gene, CDR1 is LGHDT and CDR2 is YNNKEL (reference sequence). The CDR3 is CASSQADSGNQYF. The CDR3, as DNA: TGTGCCAGCAGCCAAGCTGATTCCGGGAACCAGTACTTC.

The V call is TRBV20-1, the J call TRBJ1-3; TRBD1 matches 12 bases. The CDR3 is 15 amino acids. The germline gives CDR1 DFQATT, CDR2 SNEGSKA (reference sequence). V lost 3 bases, J lost 7 bases, and 7 bases stayed unmatched. CDR3 loop: CSASPGQGARNTIYF. CDR3 bases: TGCAGTGCTAGTCCGGGACAGGGGGCCAGGAACACCATATATTTT.

V gene TRBV19 combines with J gene TRBJ2-1; D may be TRBD2 (6 bases). V shed 5 bases and J shed 10 bases, with 15 bases lying between them. CDR3 length equals 13 residues. The germline V gene encodes CDR1 LNHDA and CDR2 SQIVND (reference sequence). For the CDR3, the DNA is TGTGCCAGTAGTCCTCCGGGGACTCGGGAGCAGTTCTTC. Protein sequence: CASSPPGTREQFF.

The chain has TRBV6-5 and TRBJ1-5, with TRBD1 matching 8 bases. The CDR3 runs 13 residues. The germline V gene encodes CDR1 MNHEY and CDR2 SVGAGI. The J segment lost 4 bases and the V segment lost 8 bases, leaving 4 bases of the junction unmatched. The CDR3 here is CASSGTGNQPQHF. The CDR3 coding sequence is TGTGCCAGCTCTGGGACAGGAAATCAGCCCCAGCATTTT.

The genes are TRBV4-1 and TRBJ2-1; 12 bases align to TRBD2. V lost 8 bases and J lost 6; bases outside the gene matches: 14. This CDR3 is built from 17 residues. The V gene's germline CDR1 is MGHRA and CDR2 YSYEKL. The CDR3 region has the DNA TGCGCCAGCGGAAGCTTACTAGCGGGAGGTGGGACCAATGAGCAGTTCTTC. Its translation is CASGSLLAGGGTNEQFF.

V gene TRBV18 combines with J gene TRBJ2-7; D gene ambiguous. V lost 2 bases and J lost 3, with 11 bases in between. The CDR3 runs 14 residues. CDR1 is KGHSH, CDR2 LQKENI, per germline. CDR3 DNA sequence: TGTGCCAGCTCACCAGGGTACCCAGGCTACGAGCAGTACTTC. Encoded protein: CASSPGYPGYEQYF. Full variable domain (missing parts from reference TRBV18 and TRBJ2-7): NAGVMQNPRHLVRRRGQEARLRCSPMKGHSHVYWYRQLPEEGLKFMVYLQKENIIDESGMPKERFSAEFPKEGPSILRIQQVVRGDSAAYFCASSPGYPGYEQYFGPGTRLTVT.

The V and J genes are TRBV30 and TRBJ1-2; possibly TRBD1 for D (5 bases). Deletions cut 3 bases from V and 5 bases from J, with 13 bases between. CDR1 GTSNPN and CDR2 SVGIG come from the germline V gene (reference sequence). This CDR3 spans 13 amino acids. CDR3 DNA: TGTGCCTGGAGGACTGGGGGGGATTATGGCTACACCTTC. Translated, it gives CAWRTGGDYGYTF.

This clone was seen just once. V gene TRBV5-8 combines with J gene TRBJ1-2; no clear D gene. The V end lost 1 base, the J end lost 8 bases, and 15 bases lay between the germline ends. The CDR3 consists of 14 residues. Germline CDR1 SGHTS, CDR2 YDEGEE. The chain's CDR3 is CASSLSGGRKGYTF. The CDR3 nucleotides read TGTGCCAGCAGCTTGTCGGGCGGGCGGAAGGGCTACACCTTC.

This clone was seen only once. The chain joins TRBV5-1 to TRBJ2-1, with 11 bases lining up with TRBD2. V was pared by 5 bases and J by 6 bases, with 7 bases of the junction left unmatched. Germline lookup yields CDR1 SGHRS and CDR2 YFSETQ. The CDR3 has 15 amino acids. The CDR3 region has the DNA TGCGCCAGCAGATCAGCCGGGACTAGCGGCAATGAGCAGTTCTTC. Translation: CASRSAGTSGNEQFF.

The chain couples TRBV6-1 to TRBJ2-2; 9 positions match TRBD2. Germline CDR1 MNHNS, CDR2 SASEGT. There are 15 residues in the CDR3. Trimming took 4 bases from V and 2 from J; bases not matched to a gene: 2. The DNA for the CDR3 is TGTGCCAGCAGTGTAGCGGGGGCCAACACCGGGGAGCTGTTTTTT. Encoded protein: CASSVAGANTGELFF.

The V gene is TRBV28, the J gene TRBJ2-1, with 12 bases fitting TRBD2. CDR3 size: 15 residues. V trimming: 3 bases; J trimming: 6 bases; junction bases outside the gene matches: 3. CDR1 is MDHEN and CDR2 is SYDVKM in the germline V gene. The CDR3 region is CASSFTSGGSNEQFF. In nucleotides, the CDR3 is TGTGCCAGCAGTTTTACTAGCGGGGGGTCCAATGAGCAGTTCTTC.

The CDR3 is CASSIGLSAFF. As DNA, the CDR3 is TGTGCCAGCAGCATCGGACTTAGTGCTTTCTTT. The genes are TRBV28 and TRBJ1-1; D uncertain. V was pared by 6 bases and J by 11 bases, with 13 bases between. Germline loops: CDR1 MDHEN, CDR2 SYDVKM. The CDR3 is 11 amino acids.

The chain recombines TRBV30 with TRBJ1-1; 8 bases line up with TRBD1. The CDR3 totals 12 residues. CDR1 and CDR2 from the germline V gene are GTSNPN and SVGIG (reference sequence). Trimming at V came to 3 bases and at J to 7 bases, leaving 4 bases not matched to a gene. The CDR3: CAWSHTGGEAFF. The CDR3 coding sequence is TGTGCCTGGAGCCATACAGGGGGTGAAGCTTTCTTT. The whole variable domain, filled in from reference TRBV30 and TRBJ1-1, reads SQTIHQWPATLVQPVGSPLSLECTVEGTSNPNLYWYRQAAGRGLQLLFYSVGIGQISSEVPQNLSASRPQDRQFILSSKKLLLSDSGFYLCAWSHTGGEAFFGQGTRLTVV.

This chain uses TRBV28 with TRBJ1-2; D is possibly TRBD1 (5 bases). Trimming cost V 2 bases and J 4 bases, with 11 bases left between them. The V gene's germline CDR1 is MDHEN and CDR2 SYDVKM. This CDR3 has 14 amino acids. The CDR3 loop is CASSLPLDSYGYTF. For the CDR3, the DNA is TGTGCCAGCAGTTTACCTCTCGACAGCTATGGCTACACCTTC.

J is TRBJ1-1 and V is TRBV7-9; the D gene is possibly TRBD1 (5 bases). V was cut by 1 base and J by 4 bases, with 13 bases left in between. This CDR3 is 15 amino acids long. Germline CDR1 is SEHNR and CDR2 is FQNEAQ (reference sequence). The CDR3 sequence is CASSLGRGGSTEAFF. The DNA of the CDR3 is TGTGCCAGCAGCTTAGGGAGGGGTGGAAGCACTGAAGCTTTCTTT.